One sample yielded the 20 T cell receptor beta chains listed below, sequenced in a study of a mutant IDH1 vaccine in newly diagnosed glioma. Specified time point: week 47, end of study. All doses held 300 ug of mutant IDH1 20-mer peptide, with topical imiquimod. Repertoires were generated with immunoSEQ multiplex PCR, while TCRdb's copy carries only in-frame clones and drops some. The data show 50,000 to 70,000 clones, 75% to 90% seen once. These receptors' targets are unknown. The sample in question was PBMCs, obtained from a glioma patient whose treatment included an IDH1 peptide vaccine. These receptors were collected from a woman aged 50 to 65 with glioma.

This chain joins TRBV29-1 and TRBJ1-1, with a possible D match to TRBD1 (6 bases). The CDR3 sequence is 11 residues long. Per the germline V gene, CDR1 is SQVTM and CDR2 is ANQGSEA. Trimming stripped 2 bases from V and 11 bases from J, with 12 bases between. CDR3 sequence reads: CSVEQTGGAFF. The CDR3 nucleotides are TGCAGCGTTGAACAGACAGGAGGTGCTTTCTTT.

This clone was counted only a few times. This chain links TRBV2 with TRBJ1-2; no definite D call. CDR3 length: 13 residues. Germline V gene lookup returns CDR1 SNHLY and CDR2 FYNNEI. V lost 3 bases and J 4 bases, leaving 9 bases between the germline ends. CDR3 DNA: TGTGCCAGCAGTGAGGAGGAGTCCTATGGCTACACCTTC. Its protein product is CASSEEESYGYTF.

The chain recombines TRBV6-5 with TRBJ2-3; 7 bases agree with TRBD1. From germline, CDR1 is MNHEY and CDR2 SVGAGI. V shed 6 bases and J 1 base; nucleotides not matched to a gene: 4. The CDR3 is made up of 14 amino acids. The CDR3 protein is CASRRTGRTDTQYF. The CDR3 nucleotides are TGTGCCAGCAGGAGGACAGGACGCACAGATACGCAGTATTTT.

The chain combines TRBV5-8 with TRBJ1-6; D is possibly TRBD1 (5 bases). The CDR3 extends over 17 amino acids. The germline V gene has CDR1 SGHTS and CDR2 YDEGEE. V was trimmed by 0 bases and J by 7 bases, leaving 17 bases between them. For the CDR3, the DNA is TGTGCCAGCAGCTTGGCGGGGGACCTTAGACTCAATTCACCCCTCCACTTT. Amino acids: CASSLAGDLRLNSPLHF. The entire variable domain, with the rest obtained from reference TRBV5-8 and TRBJ1-6, is as follows: EAGVTQSPTHLIKTRGQQATLRCSPISGHTSVYWYQQALGLGLQFLLWYDEGEERNRGNFPPRFSGRQFPNYSSELNVNALELEDSALYLCASSLAGDLRLNSPLHFGNGTRLTVT.

The chain carries TRBV2 and TRBJ2-1; 9 nucleotides align to TRBD2. The germline gives CDR1 SNHLY, CDR2 FYNNEI. V gave up 6 bases and J gave up 9 bases; unmatched junction bases: 6. The CDR3 loop spans 13 amino acids. The CDR3 DNA reads as TGTGCCAGCAGCGGGCGGGGGGGTGGTGAGCAGTTCTTC. Its protein is CASSGRGGGEQFF.

The rearrangement joins TRBV4-1 to TRBJ2-1; 9 bases fit TRBD1. The CDR3 extends over 17 amino acids. Germline loops: CDR1 MGHRA, CDR2 YSYEKL. V shed 3 bases, J shed 2 bases, and the junction held 8 bases outside the gene matches. The CDR3 is CASSQKPGQGPYNEQFF. CDR3 bases: TGCGCCAGCAGCCAGAAGCCGGGACAGGGTCCCTACAATGAGCAGTTCTTC.

This clone appeared once. The V gene is TRBV28, the J gene TRBJ2-7, with 9 positions matching TRBD1. The germline gives CDR1 MDHEN, CDR2 SYDVKM. The V and J ends lost 6 bases and 6 bases, in that order; junction bases with no gene match: 12. This CDR3 is built from 15 residues. The CDR3 sequence is CASREQGARRSEQYF. The CDR3 coding sequence is TGTGCCAGCAGGGAACAGGGGGCGCGGAGGTCCGAGCAGTACTTC. Looking up the rest from reference TRBV28 and TRBJ2-7 gives the full variable domain: DVKVTQSSRYLVKRTGEKVFLECVQDMDHENMFWYRQDPGLGLRLIYFSYDVKMKEKGDIPEGYSVSREKKERFSLILESASTNQTSMYLCASREQGARRSEQYFGPGTRLTVT.

The V gene is TRBV30, the J gene TRBJ1-5; no clear D gene. This CDR3 has 10 residues. Trimming shortened V by 8 bases and J by 7 bases, and 9 bases separated the two germline ends. Germline CDR1 reads GTSNPN; CDR2 reads SVGIG (reference sequence). CDR3: CARAVQPQHF. The CDR3 DNA sequence: TGTGCCAGGGCGGTGCAGCCCCAGCATTTT.

The V and J genes are TRBV6-1 and TRBJ1-1, with TRBD1 identical over 9 bases. The CDR3 has 13 amino acids. In germline, CDR1 is MNHNS, CDR2 SASEGT. The V segment lost 7 bases and the J segment 3 bases; nucleotides outside the gene matches: 3. CDR3 region: CASTRTGDTEAFF. The CDR3 DNA sequence: TGTGCCAGCACAAGGACAGGGGACACTGAAGCTTTCTTT.

The rearrangement joins TRBV27 to TRBJ1-5; D perhaps matches TRBD1 (5 bases). CDR3 size: 13 residues. Per the germline V gene, CDR1 is MNHEY and CDR2 is SMNVEV (reference sequence). Trimming removed 10 bases from V and 2 bases from J, with 12 bases in between. The chain's CDR3 is CATRGVGNQPQHF. The CDR3 nucleotides read TGTGCCACCAGAGGGGTTGGCAATCAGCCCCAGCATTTT.

This rearrangement joins TRBV6-4 to TRBJ2-2; 10 bases fit TRBD1. The CDR3 extends over 15 amino acids. Germline-derived CDR1 and CDR2 are MRHNA and SNTAGT. The V segment lost 6 bases and the J segment 4 bases; nucleotides outside the gene matches: 5. CDR3 protein: CASREDRGLTGELFF. The CDR3 region has the DNA TGTGCCAGCAGGGAAGACAGGGGGCTCACCGGGGAGCTGTTTTTT.

The chain combines TRBV29-1 with TRBJ2-5; the match to TRBD1 covers 9 bases. Trimming cost V 3 bases and J 2 bases; bases outside gene matches: 10. The CDR3 runs 16 residues. Germline V CDR1 and CDR2: SQVTM, ANQGSEA. This CDR3 reads CSVERGTGNRQETQYF. For the CDR3, the DNA is TGCAGCGTTGAGAGGGGGACAGGGAATCGGCAAGAGACCCAGTACTTC.

CDR3 coding DNA: TGTGCCAGCTCTCGGGATCGGAACGAGCAGTACTTC. Its protein is CASSRDRNEQYF. This rearrangement joins TRBV18 to TRBJ2-7; D might be TRBD2 (5 bases). This CDR3 is 12 amino acids long. Germline-derived CDR1 and CDR2 are KGHSH and LQKENI. The V and J ends lost 6 bases and 5 bases respectively, with 11 bases between them.

The chain is built from TRBV4-2 and TRBJ1-6; 8 nucleotides line up with TRBD1. Trimming removed 2 bases from V and 10 bases from J; junction bases left unmatched: 7. Germline V lookup: CDR1 LGHNA, CDR2 YNFKEQ. The CDR3 consists of 15 residues. CDR3 bases: TGTGCCAGCAGCCAATCCTCACAGGGGGGATCACCCCTCCACTTT. Amino acids: CASSQSSQGGSPLHF.

The genes are TRBV7-2 and TRBJ1-5, with TRBD1 as a possible D gene (6 bases). This CDR3 has 16 residues. V lost 5 bases, J lost 1 base, and 15 bases lay in between. The germline V gene has CDR1 SGHTA and CDR2 FQGNSA. The CDR3 nucleotides read TGTGCCAGCAGCGCAGGGGTCGCGGGAAGCAATCAGCCCCAGCATTTT. It is translated as CASSAGVAGSNQPQHF. The full variable domain, completed using reference TRBV7-2 and TRBJ1-5, is GAGVSQSPSNKVTEKGKDVELRCDPISGHTALYWYRQSLGQGLEFLIYFQGNSAPDKSGLPSDRFSAERTGGSVSTLTIQRTQQEDSAVYLCASSAGVAGSNQPQHFGDGTRLSIL.

The chain has TRBV29-1 and TRBJ2-7, with D unclear. The CDR3 has 13 amino acids. V lost 4 bases, J lost 5 bases, and 15 bases lay in between. Germline lookup yields CDR1 SQVTM and CDR2 ANQGSEA. For the CDR3, the DNA is TGCAGCGTTGCGGCGAGGTTCGTCGACGAGCAGTACTTC. As protein: CSVAARFVDEQYF.

This rearrangement joins TRBV10-3 to TRBJ1-2, with a weak D call TRBD1 (5 bases). V was clipped by 3 bases and J by 8 bases, with 13 bases between them. Per the germline V gene, CDR1 is ENHRY and CDR2 is SYGVKD. The length of the CDR3 is 13 residues. CDR3 in DNA: TGTGCCATCAGTGAAGCCAGGGAGCAAGGCTACACCTTC. Its protein product is CAISEAREQGYTF.

The genes are TRBV7-9 and TRBJ1-1; D uncertain. Germline V lookup: CDR1 SEHNR, CDR2 FQNEAQ (reference sequence). The CDR3 sequence is 13 residues long. With 3 bases removed from V and 3 bases from J, the gap between germline ends came to 8 bases. CDR3: CASSLSLDTEAFF. As DNA, the CDR3 is TGTGCCAGCAGCTTGTCTCTAGACACTGAAGCTTTCTTT.

The rearrangement links TRBV6-7 to TRBJ1-5; D is ambiguous. TRBV6-7 is sorted into the ORF group, with uncertain function. V was clipped by 5 bases and J by 0 bases, with 8 bases between them. The CDR3 has 14 amino acids. CDR3 coding DNA: TGTGCCAGCAGTGCCGGGTTTAGCAATCAGCCCCAGCATTTT. Its protein product is CASSAGFSNQPQHF.

The chain links TRBV4-3 to TRBJ2-5; the D gene is possibly TRBD1 (7 bases). This CDR3 contains 16 residues. The V end was cut by 0 bases, the J end by 5 bases, with 16 bases between. Germline V CDR1 and CDR2: LGHNA, YSLEER. CDR3 bases: TGCGCCAGCAGCCAAGACCCCCAGGGGGGCGGTGAGACCCAGTACTTC. It codes for CASSQDPQGGGETQYF.